This TCR beta chain comes out of a study of T cells in localized non-small cell lung cancer (dated by TCRdb to about 2020). Study-wide context: Comparing tumors with uninvolved tumor-adjacent lungs, the study looked at the T cell repertoires of a few hundred patients with early-stage NSCLC. All 230 or so NSCLC patients in the cohort were treatment-naive and had localized lung tumors that were resected. NSCLC patients had a mean age of approximately 72 years, and around 140 were male and about 110 female. Paper-wide results and their limitations: A median of approximately 55 of the top 100 tumor clones were detected in paired uninvolved adjacent lung, and around 30 of these tumor clones were also found among the top 100 clones of the paired uninvolved adjacent lung. Higher T cell density in blood was associated with longer overall survival, whereas higher clonality in adjacent lung was associated with shorter survival. Uninvolved tumor-adjacent lung showed the highest T cell clonality, higher than tumor, which suggests more focused antigenic responses in the adjacent lung. Multi-region tumor sequencing was not performed, so intratumor heterogeneity could not be excluded. Since the design was exploratory, TCR variables were selected using unadjusted p-values with no false-discovery rate correction.

Based on the germline V gene, the CDR1 and CDR2 sequences are ENHRY and SYGVKD. The CDR3 measures 13 amino acids from cysteine to phenylalanine. Only CDR3 DNA remains: 39 bases, in frame from the first base. From V the trimming removes 4 bases and from J it removes 6 bases, while the gene matches leave 2 bases of the junction unaccounted for. At diagnosis, tumor, uninvolved tumor-adjacent lung and peripheral blood were collected and then preserved as a mix of FFPE and fresh-frozen material. Blood samples were analyzed as peripheral blood mononuclear cells for TCR repertoire profiling. Turning to this clone: This receptor's antigen is unknown. One base away there is no much larger clone; base qualities are not given.

TCR beta CDR3 regions were sequenced from DNA using the immunoSEQ Assay. The authors processed their data as follows. To compute T cell density, TCR beta template counts were normalized to usable DNA, which was estimated by amplifying housekeeping genes. Richness was estimated using the preseqR package, with extrapolation to 400,000 templates for PBMC samples and to 120,000 templates for tissue samples. Clonality was defined by subtracting Pielou's evenness from one. Differential abundance testing on productive amino-acid clonotypes, with a minimum total count of 5 and an alpha of 0.1, was used to identify tissue-enriched TCRs. The Jaccard Index and the Morisita Overlap Index were used to quantify repertoire overlap between compartments. TCR beta CDR3s were clustered by GLIPH together with public tetramer-defined viral CDR3s, and at least three viral sequences plus V-gene enrichment were required for viral motifs. As stored in TCRdb, this immuneACCESS dataset retains in-frame rearrangements with V and J assigned. A fraction of the clones does not appear; measured against another copy, unresolved V genes explain less than half of the discrepancy, and the remainder lacks a known reason. The V and J calls and clone size are taken from that table; D and trimming were inferred from the DNA. In this sample the table shows around 34,000 clones, 93% of which occur a single time. Around 8% of the sample belongs to the ten largest clones.

This TCR was sampled from a female donor older than 55 with stage I lung adenocarcinoma. The rearranged chain carries TRBV10-3 and TRBJ1-2; 10 central nucleotides agree with TRBD1. The starting material was peripheral blood, obtained before any cancer treatment. CDR3 reads: CAISATGGNGYTF. The DNA reads TGTGCCATCAGTGCGACAGGGGGCAATGGCTACACCTTC.